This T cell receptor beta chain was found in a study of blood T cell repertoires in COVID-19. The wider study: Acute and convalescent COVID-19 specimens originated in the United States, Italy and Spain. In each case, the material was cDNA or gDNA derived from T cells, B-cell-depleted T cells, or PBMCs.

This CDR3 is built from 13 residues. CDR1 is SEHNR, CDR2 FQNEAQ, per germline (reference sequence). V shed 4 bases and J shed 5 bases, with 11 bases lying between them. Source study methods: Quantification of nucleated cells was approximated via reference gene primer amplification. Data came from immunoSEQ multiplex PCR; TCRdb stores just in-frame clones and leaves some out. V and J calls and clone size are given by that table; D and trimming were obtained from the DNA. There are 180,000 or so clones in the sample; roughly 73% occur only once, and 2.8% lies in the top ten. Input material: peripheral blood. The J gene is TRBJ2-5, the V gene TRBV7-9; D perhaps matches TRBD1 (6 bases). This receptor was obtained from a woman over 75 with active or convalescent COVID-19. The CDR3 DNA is TGTGCCAGCAGCTCACAGGGTTGGGAGACCCAGTACTTC. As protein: CASSSQGWETQYF. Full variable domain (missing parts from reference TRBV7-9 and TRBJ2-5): DTGVSQNPRHKITKRGQNVTFRCDPISEHNRLYWYRQTLGQGPEFLTYFQNEAQLEKSRLLSDRFSAERPKGSFSTLEIQRTEQGDSAMYLCASSSQGWETQYFGPGTRLLVL.